Each of the 31 T cell receptor beta chains below was sequenced from the same sample in a study of T cell repertoires in aging, cancer and after chemotherapy. TRB rearrangements spanning V, D and J were amplified using mixed TRB-A/B primers. TCRdb reprocessed the multiplex PCR reads via MiXCR and lists one record per CDR3 protein. The sample consists of around 13,000 distinct CDR3 sequences, roughly 35% of them appearing once. Peripheral blood genomic DNA, not sorted cells or RNA, was the template. The sequenced sample consisted of blood. These receptors came from a human donor in good health. The donor label of this sample is uncertain.

V usage is TRBV18 and J usage is TRBJ2-7, with a tentative D call TRBD2 (7 bases). The CDR3 is 11 amino acids. The ends were cut back, 5 bases at V and 6 bases at J, with 8 bases in the middle. Germline CDR1 KGHSH, CDR2 LQKENI. Written as DNA, the CDR3 is TGTGCCAGCTCAGGGGGGGCCGAGCAGTACTTC. Translated: CASSGGAEQYF.

With respect to this clonotype: The CDR3 ends on some other residue instead of the conserved phenylalanine or tryptophan, so this is likely a read error. The V call is TRBV6-4, the J call TRBJ2-3; 11 bases fit TRBD2. The ends lost 0 bases at V and 2 bases at J; junction bases unmatched: 1. Germline V gene data show CDR1 as MRHNA and CDR2 as SNTAGT. The CDR3 spans 16 residues. CDR3 amino acids: CASSDSSGRATDTQYL. CDR3 bases: TGTGCCAGCAGTGACTCTAGCGGGAGGGCCACAGATACGCAGTATTTA.

The J gene is TRBJ1-1, the V gene TRBV19; 8 positions agree with TRBD1. Trimming cost V 0 bases and J 5 bases; bases outside gene matches: 8. This CDR3 comprises 16 residues. The germline CDR1 and CDR2 sequences are LNHDA and SQIVND (reference sequence). Here the CDR3 DNA reads TGTGCCAGTAGTATAGATCTCCGGACAGGGTGGACTGAAGCTTTCTTT. It translates to CASSIDLRTGWTEAFF.

This clonotype was observed a handful of times. This rearrangement joins TRBV12-3 or TRBV12-4 to TRBJ1-4; D perhaps matches TRBD1 (5 bases). V gave up 8 bases and J gave up 4 bases, with 14 bases separating them. CDR3 size: 14 residues. CDR3 nucleotide sequence: TGTGCCAGCCGACAGAGGGCCAGTAATGAAAAACTGTTTTTT. This translates into CASRQRASNEKLFF.

The chain carries TRBV19 and TRBJ1-1; D unclear. This CDR3 region has 12 residues. With 5 bases removed from V and 4 bases from J, the gap between germline ends came to 8 bases. Germline V CDR1 and CDR2: LNHDA, SQIVND (reference sequence). In DNA form, the CDR3 reads TGTGCCAGTAGTCCTTCTCCCACTGAAGCTTTCTTT. Amino acids: CASSPSPTEAFF. The entire variable domain, with the rest obtained from reference TRBV19 and TRBJ1-1, is as follows: DGGITQSPKYLFRKEGQNVTLSCEQNLNHDAMYWYRQDPGQGLRLIYYSQIVNDFQKGDIAEGYSVSREKKESFPLTVTSAQKNPTAFYLCASSPSPTEAFFGQGTRLTVV.

In regard to this clonotype: A single base separates this from a much larger clone, so it may be a read error. V is TRBV29-1 and J is TRBJ2-2, with 8 nucleotides matching TRBD2. Trimming took 7 bases from V and 6 from J; bases not matched to a gene: 7. Germline V gives CDR1 SQVTM, CDR2 ANQGSEA. This CDR3 is built from 13 residues. The CDR3 DNA is TGCAGCGCGACCGGGGGGGGGCCCGGGGAGCTGTTTTTT. Translated, it gives CSATGGGPGELFF.

The rearrangement uses TRBV29-1 and TRBJ2-1; 8 bases map to TRBD2. CDR1 and CDR2 (germline): SQVTM, ANQGSEA. J gave up 10 bases and V 1 base, and 9 bases lay outside the gene matches. The CDR3 totals 14 residues. The CDR3 protein is CSVEGSGATGEQFF. The DNA for the CDR3 is TGCAGCGTTGAAGGTAGCGGGGCGACTGGGGAGCAGTTCTTC.

The sample holds a few counts of this clonotype. The V gene is TRBV5-5, the J gene TRBJ1-3, with 8 bases fitting TRBD1. CDR1 is SGHKS, CDR2 YYEKEE, per germline (reference sequence). This CDR3 region has 15 residues. The junction had 6 bases not matched to a gene; V was cut back by 4 bases and J by 3 bases. The CDR3 loop reads CASSPWTGSGNTIYF. The CDR3 DNA reads TGTGCCAGCAGCCCTTGGACAGGGAGTGGAAACACCATATATTTT.

The CDR3 sequence is CASSIQGSTEAFF. The CDR3 region has the DNA TGTGCCAGTAGTATCCAGGGTAGTACTGAAGCTTTCTTT. J is TRBJ1-1 and V is TRBV19; tentatively, D is TRBD1 (5 bases). The CDR3 is 13 residues long. Germline CDR1 and CDR2: LNHDA and SQIVND (reference sequence). Trimming took off 3 bases at V and 5 bases at J, with 10 bases between the two ends.

CDR3 protein: CSARSRGIGNQPQHF. The DNA of the CDR3 is TGCAGTGCTAGATCGAGGGGTATAGGTAATCAGCCCCAGCATTTT. The V gene is TRBV20-1, the J gene TRBJ1-5; D may be TRBD1 (5 bases). Germline V gene sequence: CDR1 DFQATT, CDR2 SNEGSKA (reference sequence). The CDR3 totals 15 residues. With 2 bases removed from V and 4 bases from J, the gap between germline ends came to 15 bases.

The V call is TRBV10-3, the J call TRBJ2-2; the match to TRBD1 covers 9 bases. V shed 2 bases, J shed 4 bases, and the junction held 11 bases outside the gene matches. This CDR3 region has 18 residues. Germline lookup yields CDR1 ENHRY and CDR2 SYGVKD. The CDR3 protein is CAISEPFNRGPGTGELFF. CDR3 nucleotides: TGTGCCATCAGTGAGCCCTTTAACAGGGGGCCGGGCACCGGGGAGCTGTTTTTT.

The chain is built from TRBV19 and TRBJ2-7, with D possibly matching TRBD1 (6 bases). V lost 3 bases and J lost 4, with 22 bases in between. There are 17 residues in the CDR3. Germline V lookup: CDR1 LNHDA, CDR2 SQIVND (reference sequence). DNA of the CDR3: TGTGCCAGTAGTATTACCATCCTTCAACAGGGACGGTACGAGCAGTACTTC. It is translated as CASSITILQQGRYEQYF.

This clonotype was seen a few times. This chain connects TRBV19 to TRBJ1-3; D call uncertain. This CDR3 is built from 15 residues. Germline V gene sequence: CDR1 LNHDA, CDR2 SQIVND (reference sequence). Trimming took 3 bases from V and 0 from J, leaving 9 bases between them. DNA of the CDR3: TGTGCCAGTAGTATCGAGCTCCGCTCTGGAAACACCATATATTTT. Protein sequence: CASSIELRSGNTIYF.

This clonotype was observed a few times. This chain links TRBV5-5 with TRBJ1-2; D may be TRBD1 (5 bases). There are 15 residues in the CDR3. Deletions cut 3 bases from V and 1 base from J, with 13 bases between. The germline gives CDR1 SGHKS, CDR2 YYEKEE (reference sequence). Here the CDR3 reads CASSSYQTVNYGYTF. DNA of the CDR3: TGTGCCAGCAGCTCCTACCAGACAGTTAACTATGGCTACACCTTC.

This clonotype showed up just a few times. The chain uses TRBV30 and TRBJ1-5, with unresolved D. Germline CDR1 GTSNPN, CDR2 SVGIG (reference sequence). The CDR3 covers 12 residues. V lost 0 bases and J lost 4, with 4 bases in between. The CDR3 here is CAWSVPNQPQHF. The CDR3, as DNA: TGTGCCTGGAGTGTACCGAATCAGCCCCAGCATTTT.

This clonotype was picked up a small number of times. This chain joins TRBV6-2 or TRBV6-3 and TRBJ2-5; D is unresolved. This CDR3 is built from 15 residues. CDR1 and CDR2 from the germline V gene are MNHEY and SVGEGT. Trimming took 0 bases from V and 7 from J, leaving 15 bases between them. The DNA for the CDR3 is TGTGCCAGCAGTTACTCGGAGTTAGTCACCGGGACCCAGTACTTC. This sequence encodes CASSYSELVTGTQYF.

This chain joins TRBV30 and TRBJ1-5; no clear D gene. Germline assignment: CDR1 GTSNPN and CDR2 SVGIG (reference sequence). V dropped 0 bases and J dropped 2 bases, with 11 bases sitting between them. The CDR3 extends over 15 amino acids. CDR3 sequence reads: CAWSVRGNGNQPQHF. The CDR3 DNA follows: TGTGCCTGGAGTGTACGAGGAAATGGCAATCAGCCCCAGCATTTT.

This clonotype was counted only a few times. This sequence joins TRBV30 and TRBJ2-7; D possibly corresponds to TRBD1 (6 bases). CDR1 and CDR2 from the germline V gene are GTSNPN and SVGIG (reference sequence). CDR3 length: 14 amino acids. Trimming took off 4 bases at V and 4 bases at J, with 17 bases between the two ends. The CDR3 loop is CAWKEGGPKYEQYF. The DNA for the CDR3 is TGTGCCTGGAAGGAAGGGGGACCCAAATACGAGCAGTACTTC. Drawing the rest from reference TRBV30 and TRBJ2-7, the complete variable domain is SQTIHQWPATLVQPVGSPLSLECTVEGTSNPNLYWYRQAAGRGLQLLFYSVGIGQISSEVPQNLSASRPQDRQFILSSKKLLLSDSGFYLCAWKEGGPKYEQYFGPGTRLTVT.

In this sample, this clonotype turned up a few times. The chain joins TRBV6-5 to TRBJ2-7; D is unresolved. V lost 3 bases and J lost 0, with 6 bases in between. The CDR3 length is 13 residues. Germline V lookup: CDR1 MNHEY, CDR2 SVGAGI. In DNA, the CDR3 is TGTGCCAGCAGTTATGAGGACTCCTACGAGCAGTACTTC. Protein sequence: CASSYEDSYEQYF.

This clonotype was counted only a few times. The chain employs TRBV19 and TRBJ2-7; 7 bases align to TRBD1. After removal of 7 bases from V and 6 bases from J, the junction contained 3 bases not matched to a gene. Per the germline V gene, CDR1 is LNHDA and CDR2 is SQIVND (reference sequence). The CDR3 is made up of 11 amino acids. The CDR3 nucleotides read TGTGCCAGTACCGCAGGGGGCGAGCAGTACTTC. Translation: CASTAGGEQYF.

This clonotype rates as medium-sized (0.01 to 0.1%). The rearrangement links TRBV29-1 to TRBJ2-5; no definite D call. This CDR3 has 13 amino acids. With 6 bases removed from V and 0 bases from J, the gap between germline ends came to 11 bases. The germline gives CDR1 SQVTM, CDR2 ANQGSEA. CDR3 coding DNA: TGCAGCGTGGCCGGGTGGGACCAAGAGACCCAGTACTTC. Translated: CSVAGWDQETQYF.

This clonotype is medium-sized within its sample. The CDR3 DNA is TGCAGCGCCGGACCCGGGACAGGGGAGGCCGGGGAGCTGTTTTTT. Translating it yields CSAGPGTGEAGELFF. V is TRBV29-1 and J is TRBJ2-2; 10 bases are a match to TRBD1. V shed 7 bases and J 6 bases; nucleotides not matched to a gene: 11. In germline, CDR1 is SQVTM, CDR2 ANQGSEA. The CDR3 length is 15 residues.

The DNA for the CDR3 is TGTGCCAGCAGCCTGAGGGAAAAAGACAGGGTTAAGCGGCATGAGCAGTTCTTC. Translated, it gives CASSLREKDRVKRHEQFF. The rearrangement joins TRBV11-3 to TRBJ2-1; 7 positions agree with TRBD1. CDR1 is SGHNT and CDR2 is YENEEA in the germline V gene. This CDR3 comprises 18 residues. J lost 8 bases, V lost 5 bases, and 21 bases had no gene match.

This chain uses TRBV13 with TRBJ2-4; a weak D match, TRBD1 (5 bases). The CDR3 runs 16 residues. V lost 6 bases, J lost 0 bases, and 15 bases lay in between. Germline-derived CDR1 and CDR2 are PRHDT and FYEKMQ (reference sequence). The CDR3 DNA reads as TGTGCCAGCAGTCCAGGGCCCGCTTTAGCCAAAAACATTCAGTACTTC. Protein product: CASSPGPALAKNIQYF.

The rearrangement links TRBV6-5 to TRBJ2-7, with TRBD1 matching over 7 bases. V trimming: 5 bases; J trimming: 3 bases; junction bases outside the gene matches: 10. The CDR3 consists of 15 residues. Germline V gives CDR1 MNHEY, CDR2 SVGAGI. The CDR3, as DNA: TGTGCCAGCAGTGGGACGGCAGGGGGTCTCTACGAGCAGTACTTC. Translating it yields CASSGTAGGLYEQYF.

This clonotype was picked up one time. The chain combines TRBV19 with TRBJ2-3; D not certain. The V gene's germline CDR1 is LNHDA and CDR2 SQIVND (reference sequence). The germline V and J ends were trimmed by 3 bases and 2 bases, with 12 bases remaining between them. The CDR3 loop spans 15 amino acids. This chain's CDR3 is CASSMRQAYTDTQYF. DNA for the CDR3: TGTGCCAGTAGTATGAGGCAGGCCTACACAGATACGCAGTATTTT.

About this clonotype itself: A read error may account for a junction end that differs from germline. The gene calls are TRBV5-5 and TRBJ2-5, with D possibly being TRBD1 or TRBD2 (5 bases each). CDR1 and CDR2 from the germline V gene are SGHKS and YYEKEE (reference sequence). The CDR3 consists of 14 residues. The CDR3 DNA sequence: TGCGCCAGCAGCTTAGAGTTGAGGGGAGAGACCCAGTACTTC. It codes for CASSLELRGETQYF.

Comment on this clonotype: Compared with germline, one end of the junction differs, possibly owing to a read error. V usage is TRBV5-1 and J usage is TRBJ1-4; unclear D gene. The CDR3 has 13 residues. The germline V gene has CDR1 SGHRS and CDR2 YFSETQ. The CDR3 protein is CVSSIGRNEKLFF. The CDR3, as DNA: TGTGTCAGCAGCATAGGACGTAATGAAAAACTGTTTTTT.

The chain recombines TRBV12-3 or TRBV12-4 with TRBJ1-2; TRBD1 might be the D (5 bases). This CDR3 comprises 13 residues. The V end was cut by 3 bases, the J end by 4 bases, with 9 bases between. For the CDR3, the DNA is TGTGCCAGCAGTTTTGGGGCAGTCTATGGCTACACCTTC. Amino acids: CASSFGAVYGYTF.

The chain joins TRBV19 to TRBJ1-1, with D maybe TRBD1 (6 bases). Trimming pared 1 base from V and 1 base from J, leaving 13 bases between. Germline V CDR1 and CDR2: LNHDA, SQIVND (reference sequence). CDR3 size: 16 residues. CDR3 region: CASSIGPGAKNTEAFF. CDR3 in DNA: TGTGCCAGTAGTATAGGACCGGGGGCAAAGAACACTGAAGCTTTCTTT.

The chain uses TRBV12-3 or TRBV12-4 and TRBJ1-6, with 10 bases aligning to TRBD1. The CDR3 extends over 15 amino acids. Unmatched junction bases numbered 2, after V lost 6 bases and J lost 3 bases. CDR3 sequence (DNA): TGTGCCAGCAGGGGACAGGGGATCTATAATTCACCCCTCCACTTT. Encoded protein: CASRGQGIYNSPLHF.